The 8 T cell receptor beta chains reported below all come from one sample, sequenced in a study of T cells after posttransplantation cyclophosphamide. Profiling relied on immunoSEQ multiplex PCR, and the TCRdb table lists in-frame clones only, not all of them. The sample shows roughly 35,000 clones, none of them appearing just once. The sample consisted of PBMCs. Receptors were obtained from a girl aged 5 to 17 in good health, CMV-negative, and a related stem cell transplant donor.

This clone was counted ten times or more. The V gene is TRBV6-1, the J gene TRBJ2-7, with 11 bases matching TRBD1. The CDR3 is 14 amino acids. The V segment lost 5 bases and the J segment 4 bases; nucleotides outside the gene matches: 4. Germline V gene sequence: CDR1 MNHNS, CDR2 SASEGT. The CDR3 region is CASSSGTGGYEQYF. The CDR3 DNA is TGTGCCAGCAGTTCGGGGACAGGGGGATACGAGCAGTACTTC.

This clone has more than one count but fewer than ten. The J gene is TRBJ2-1, the V gene TRBV30; a weak D match, TRBD1 (5 bases). The CDR3 contains 18 residues. The germline V gene has CDR1 GTSNPN and CDR2 SVGIG (reference sequence). Between the trimmed V and J ends, which lost 1 base and 8 bases, there was a span of 27 bases. CDR3 sequence (DNA): TGTGCCTGGAGTGAAACCAAACAAGGTTGGGGCACGTTGTATGAGCAGTTCTTC. It codes for CAWSETKQGWGTLYEQFF.

Only a few counts were recorded for this clone. The genes are TRBV30 and TRBJ1-2; unclear D gene. Looked up from germline, CDR1 is GTSNPN and CDR2 is SVGIG (reference sequence). The CDR3 contains 11 residues. Trimming removed 5 bases from V and 5 bases from J, with 9 bases in between. The CDR3 coding sequence is TGTGCCTGGGAGTCGGGGTATGGCTACACCTTC. Its protein product is CAWESGYGYTF.

This clone was observed at least ten times. Here the CDR3 DNA reads TGTGCCAGCACAGAGTCGGCACGGGGCTATGGCTACACCTTC. Translating gives CASTESARGYGYTF. The V call is TRBV28, the J call TRBJ1-2; D is uncertain. CDR3 length equals 14 residues. Per the germline V gene, CDR1 is MDHEN and CDR2 is SYDVKM. The V and J ends lost 7 bases and 4 bases respectively, with 16 bases between them.

In its sample, this clone was seen many times. The V and J genes are TRBV6-1 and TRBJ2-1; unclear D gene. Trimming removed 2 bases at V and 2 bases at J, with 13 bases between. The germline CDR1 and CDR2 sequences are MNHNS and SASEGT. The CDR3 consists of 16 residues. The CDR3 region has the DNA TGTGCCAGCAGTGAACCTGCGGCCGAAGCCTACAATGAGCAGTTCTTC. Its translation is CASSEPAAEAYNEQFF.

This clone was counted only a few times. The chain employs TRBV5-4 and TRBJ1-2; 9 bases are shared with TRBD1. V shed 0 bases and J 6 bases; nucleotides not matched to a gene: 6. The germline gives CDR1 SGHNT, CDR2 YYREEE (reference sequence). The CDR3 is made up of 15 amino acids. The CDR3: CASSLVGQGLDGYTF. For the CDR3, the DNA is TGTGCCAGCAGCTTGGTAGGACAGGGGCTCGATGGCTACACCTTC.

The chain recombines TRBV7-2 with TRBJ2-2; 9 positions agree with TRBD2. This CDR3 region has 13 residues. The V gene end was trimmed by 7 bases and the J gene end by 6 bases; junction bases not matched to a gene: 3. CDR1 SGHTA and CDR2 FQGNSA come from the germline V gene. Here the CDR3 reads CASTVAGAGELFF. The DNA for the CDR3 is TGTGCCAGCACCGTAGCGGGAGCCGGGGAGCTGTTTTTT.

This clone was seen many times. V is TRBV7-2 and J is TRBJ2-3; 9 bases fit TRBD1. The CDR3 spans 17 residues. V gave up 5 bases and J gave up 3 bases; unmatched junction bases: 12. CDR1 is SGHTA, CDR2 FQGNSA, per germline. The DNA for the CDR3 is TGTGCCAGCAGCCCAAAAACAGGGGGCTTAGCGACAGATACGCAGTATTTT. Residues: CASSPKTGGLATDTQYF.